This TCR beta chain came from a study of regulatory and conventional T cells in RAG deficiency. Broader study findings: Treg unique TCR beta sequences were approximately 100-fold fewer in Omenn syndrome and CID/AS patients than controls. Omenn patients showed >90% Treg-Tconv overlap and shorter CDR3 lengths. Shannon entropy was markedly lower and Simpson indices higher in RAG-deficient patients than control T-cell subsets.

The sorted regulatory T cells were CD4+, CD25-high and CD127-low, with genomic DNA sequenced. The CDR3 has 14 amino acids. CDR1 SNHLY and CDR2 FYNNEI come from the germline V gene. With V trimmed by 5 bases and J by 4 bases, 1 base remained unmatched. Generated by immunoSEQ multiplex PCR, the TCRdb table keeps only in-frame clones and is missing some. The data hold 10,000 to 15,000 clones, with around 94% observed a single time. Notes on this clone: Its specificity is not known.

The same sample was also studied in work on regulatory T cells. That publication notes: The PCR used 52 TRBV and 13 TRBJ primers.

The TCR originated in a human donor in good health. This rearrangement joins TRBV2 to TRBJ2-2; 10 bases match TRBD1. The material sequenced was CD127- CD25+ CD4+ Tregs sorted from blood. CDR3 in DNA: TGTGCCAGCAGTCGGACAGGGGGCACCGGGGAGCTGTTTTTT. It specifies CASSRTGGTGELFF. The entire variable domain, with the rest obtained from reference TRBV2 and TRBJ2-2, is as follows: EPEVTQTPSHQVTQMGQEVILRCVPISNHLYFYWYRQILGQKVEFLVSFYNNEISEKSEIFDDQFSVERPDGSNFTLKIRSTKLEDSAMYFCASSRTGGTGELFFGEGSRLTVL.